The sequence of this T cell receptor beta chain was determined in a study of CD8 T cells in ankylosing spondylitis. Regarding the study as a whole: Characteristic, it appeared, of ankylosing spondylitis blood was a TCR beta motif of several highly homologous variants.

This clonotype was recorded many times. The antigen remains undetermined. Via MiXCR, TCRdb re-called the 5' RACE reads, giving one row per CDR3 protein. The sample holds 250,000 to 400,000 distinct CDR3 sequences, more than 9% seen once. CDR1 and CDR2 (germline): LNHDA, SQIVND (reference sequence). This CDR3 region has 15 residues. The V and J ends lost 5 bases and 3 bases respectively, with 14 bases between them. Material: blood, either unsorted or a sorted T cell fraction (not recorded which). The receptor was isolated from a female donor with ankylosing spondylitis or in good health (not recorded which). The V and J genes are TRBV19 and TRBJ1-5; D remains unclear. CDR3 in amino acids: CASSRMWGSNQPQHF. The CDR3 DNA sequence: TGTGCCAGTAGTCGGATGTGGGGTTCCAATCAGCCCCAGCATTTT.